Sequencing of this TCR beta chain was carried out in a study of T-cell reconstitution after alpha-beta-depleted transplantation in children (dated by TCRdb to about 2016). In terms of the full investigation: Using TCR repertoire profiling, the study quantitatively followed how T-cell immune reconstitution unfolded in children after TCRalphabeta/CD19-depleted allogeneic hematopoietic cell transplantation. Broad study findings and their caveats: The apparently early alphabetaT-cell count recovery about two months after transplant was reportedly dependent on only several hundred rapidly expanded clones derived from non-depleted graft cells. Over subsequent months, a decline in hyperexpanded clone frequencies was noted, and after one year, T-cell counts and TCRbeta diversity were mostly ascribed to newly produced T cells. In some patients, the high TCRbeta diversity seen at day 60 was put down to recipient T cells and intrathymic progenitors that had survived conditioning.

Interpreted using the paper, the treatment or condition label stands for: allogeneic hematopoietic cell transplantation with graft depleted of TCRalphabeta T cells and CD19 B cells. The transplant recipients were children given TCRalphabeta/CD19-depleted allogeneic hematopoietic cell grafts. Counted from cysteine to phenylalanine, this CDR3 has 15 amino acids. Here the CDR3 DNA is all that survives: 45 bases in frame from base 1. V is pared back by 11 bases and J by 1 base, with 19 bases lying between the germline termini. CDR1 and CDR2 (ENHRY, SYGVKD) derive from the germline V gene. On this clonotype itself: Its specific antigen is unknown. One base away there is no much larger clone; base qualities are not given.

Library method: PCR. Sequencing took place on an Illumina HiSeq 2500. TCR library preparation used molecular barcoding, with unique molecular identifiers applied to normalize quantification of the TCRbeta repertoire. TCRdb ran its own pipeline on the public reads, namely fastp trimming at Q25 and MiXCR clone calling, and kept in-frame beta chains. Under each unique CDR3 protein, matching rows form one entry showing the most common genes and DNA. In this sample the table shows about 150,000 distinct CDR3 sequences, 8% to 10% of which occur a single time. The ten top clones hold less than 20% of the sample.

The chain employs TRBV10-3 and TRBJ2-3; a weak D assignment points to TRBD2 (6 bases agree). This TCR derives from a female patient aged 2 to 10 who had a stem cell transplant for congenital amegakaryocytic thrombocytopenia, so the T cells may come from the graft donor. The sequencing used PBMCs, mostly from graft donor cells, collected 180 days after TCRalphabeta/CD19-depleted stem cell transplant. The DNA is as follows: TGTGCCGCAAACACGCGGGACGGACGCACAGATACGCAGTATTTT. This is translated as CAANTRDGRTDTQYF.